The sample holds a few counts of the clone carrying this TCR beta chain. What it binds is unknown. The data belong to a study of blood T cells in healthy people across ages. Notes on the study in general: Older age went with lower TCR beta diversity per million T cells, in a roughly linear way.

Germline V CDR1 and CDR2: LNHNV, YYDKDF (reference sequence). There are 18 residues in the CDR3. V lost 1 base and J 0 bases, leaving 16 bases between the germline ends. A J-beta primer mix and a sample-barcoded 5' primer were used in a second PCR of about 7 to 12 cycles. TCRdb processed the 5' RACE reads anew with MiXCR; each CDR3 protein has one entry. The table records hundreds of thousands of distinct CDR3 sequences, about a quarter of them present only once. The sample was also reused in another study, on T cells of mothers and their children. That report notes: The overlap seen between related mothers and children slightly exceeded that of unrelated pairs, though not significantly.

The receptor was derived from a boy aged 5-17 years in good health. Sequenced input: blood. The V and J genes are TRBV15 and TRBJ2-1, with a weak D call TRBD2 (6 bases). The CDR3 region is CATSRVNRRGSSYNEQFF. CDR3 sequence (DNA): TGTGCCACCAGCAGAGTTAATCGTCGGGGGAGCTCCTACAATGAGCAGTTCTTC.